The 23 T cell receptor beta chains in this list originate from one sample, sequenced in a study of T cell repertoires in cytomegalovirus infection. TCRdb reprocessed the reads with MiXCR, giving one entry per CDR3 protein. The profile covers approximately 260,000 distinct CDR3 sequences, with less than 25% appearing a single time and around 20% taken by the ten largest. These receptors are not linked to any known antigen. The material sequenced was cultured PBMCs, taken from culture after CMV antigen stimulation. The receptors originated from a human donor in good health (CMV status not recorded). Some clones in this sample may be carry-over from other donors' samples.

The chain combines TRBV18 with TRBJ2-3; 9 positions match TRBD2. This CDR3 region has 18 residues. V lost 1 base, J lost 4 bases, and 12 bases stayed unmatched. Germline assignment: CDR1 KGHSH and CDR2 LQKENI. The CDR3 protein is CASSPLSIAGVGADTQYF. The CDR3 DNA reads as TGTGCCAGCTCACCACTGAGTATAGCGGGAGTTGGGGCAGATACGCAGTATTTT.

This clonotype was recorded a few times. The rearrangement joins TRBV5-1 to TRBJ2-7; perhaps TRBD1 as D (5 bases). V lost 4 bases, J lost 5 bases, and 10 bases lay in between. The CDR3 extends over 12 amino acids. Germline V gene sequence: CDR1 SGHRS, CDR2 YFSETQ. Written as DNA, the CDR3 is TGCGCCAGCAGCCTCCAGGGTGACGAGCAGTACTTC. This gives the protein CASSLQGDEQYF.

This clonotype has at least ten counts. The rearrangement joins TRBV7-2 to TRBJ2-5; no clear D. The CDR3 has 11 residues. Trimming took 3 bases from V and 5 from J, leaving 4 bases between them. Germline V gives CDR1 SGHTA, CDR2 FQGNSA. This CDR3 reads CASSFRETQYF. The CDR3 nucleotides read TGTGCCAGCAGCTTTCGGGAGACCCAGTACTTC.

V is TRBV12-3 or TRBV12-4 and J is TRBJ2-7; 8 bases fit TRBD2. The CDR3 runs to 18 residues. J was trimmed by 2 bases and V by 7 bases; bases with no gene match: 19. CDR3 in DNA: TGTGCCAGCAAGCCGGGGGGACTAGTGCCCGATCGACCCTACGAGCAGTACTTC. The encoded protein is CASKPGGLVPDRPYEQYF.

The chain recombines TRBV27 with TRBJ1-5, with D unresolved. This CDR3 comprises 15 residues. Deletions cut 5 bases from V and 1 base from J, with 12 bases between. Germline-derived CDR1 and CDR2 are MNHEY and SMNVEV (reference sequence). Here the CDR3 reads CASSPHTLSNQPQHF. The CDR3 region has the DNA TGTGCCAGCAGTCCACATACGTTGAGCAATCAGCCCCAGCATTTT.

This clonotype has ten or more counts. An end of the junction differs from the germline gene, which may be a read error. The V call is TRBV7-2, the J call TRBJ2-5; D gene uncertain. The CDR3 sequence is 11 residues long. Germline loops: CDR1 SGHTA, CDR2 FQGNSA. The CDR3 DNA is TGTGCCAGCAGCTCAGAAGAGGCCCAGTACTTC. Translating it yields CASSSEEAQYF. Full variable domain (outside the CDR3, taken from reference TRBV7-2 and TRBJ2-5): GAGVSQSPSNKVTEKGKDVELRCDPISGHTALYWYRQSLGQGLEFLIYFQGNSAPDKSGLPSDRFSAERTGGSVSTLTIQRTQQEDSAVYLCASSSEEAQYFGPGTRLLVL.

The chain links TRBV30 to TRBJ1-5, with D possibly TRBD1 on 5 matching bases. Germline V gives CDR1 GTSNPN, CDR2 SVGIG (reference sequence). This CDR3 has 12 residues. Deletions cut 5 bases from V and 6 bases from J, with 11 bases between. The CDR3 region is CAWGDPLQPQHF. Here the CDR3 DNA reads TGTGCCTGGGGGGACCCCCTTCAGCCCCAGCATTTT.

Many counts were recorded for this clonotype. This chain links TRBV7-2 with TRBJ2-7; 8 bases are shared with TRBD1. Germline V gene sequence: CDR1 SGHTA, CDR2 FQGNSA. V gave up 3 bases and J gave up 7 bases; unmatched junction bases: 5. The CDR3 extends over 13 amino acids. The CDR3 DNA is TGTGCCAGCAGCTTGGACAGGGCGGGGGAGCAGTACTTC. It codes for CASSLDRAGEQYF.

This clonotype was counted at least ten times. The chain is built from TRBV7-2 and TRBJ2-5; the match to TRBD2 covers 10 bases. V dropped 3 bases and J dropped 4; count of bases not matched to a gene: 8. The V gene's germline CDR1 is SGHTA and CDR2 FQGNSA. The CDR3 is made up of 16 amino acids. In DNA, the CDR3 is TGTGCCAGCAGCTTCCTAGGCGCTAGCGGGGGAGAGACCCAGTACTTC. It translates to CASSFLGASGGETQYF.

This clonotype was recorded a few times. J is TRBJ1-1 and V is TRBV18, with D tentatively TRBD1 (5 bases). Trimming took off 0 bases at V and 7 bases at J, with 12 bases between the two ends. Looked up from germline, CDR1 is KGHSH and CDR2 is LQKENI. There are 14 residues in the CDR3. CDR3 loop: CASSPPSTVVEAFF. The CDR3 nucleotides are TGTGCCAGCTCACCACCGTCGACAGTCGTTGAAGCTTTCTTT.

This clonotype was counted ten times or more. The rearrangement joins TRBV7-2 to TRBJ1-1; 8 nucleotides line up with TRBD1. Germline trimming cut 3 bases from V and 0 bases from J; bases unmatched to any gene: 3. Per the germline V gene, CDR1 is SGHTA and CDR2 is FQGNSA. This CDR3 comprises 15 residues. CDR3 DNA: TGTGCCAGCAGCTTGCAGGGGGCGATGAACACTGAAGCTTTCTTT. Its translation: CASSLQGAMNTEAFF.

This clonotype has only a few counts. This chain links TRBV4-1 with TRBJ2-3; no firm D call. The germline V and J ends were trimmed by 1 base and 2 bases, with 7 bases remaining between them. Germline loops: CDR1 MGHRA, CDR2 YSYEKL. This CDR3 is 14 amino acids long. The CDR3 here is CASSQGLLTDTQYF. DNA of the CDR3: TGCGCCAGCAGCCAAGGACTTCTCACAGATACGCAGTATTTT.

J is TRBJ2-5 and V is TRBV7-2; 14 bases agree with TRBD2. V lost 10 bases, J lost 4 bases, and 5 bases stayed unmatched. This CDR3 spans 14 amino acids. Germline CDR1 SGHTA, CDR2 FQGNSA. As DNA, the CDR3 is TGTGCCATGGGACTAGCGGGAGCATCAGAGACCCAGTACTTC. Translating it yields CAMGLAGASETQYF.

This clonotype occurred many times. The genes are TRBV10-2 and TRBJ1-1, with no clear D. The germline V gene has CDR1 WSHSY and CDR2 SAAADI. The CDR3 length is 14 residues. Trimming pared 7 bases from V and 2 bases from J, leaving 14 bases between. In DNA, the CDR3 is TGCGCCAGCACGCCCCCGGGGATAAACACTGAAGCTTTCTTT. It encodes CASTPPGINTEAFF.

The genes are TRBV19 and TRBJ2-1; a possible D gene is TRBD1 (5 bases). Germline V CDR1 and CDR2: LNHDA, SQIVND (reference sequence). The V and J ends lost 2 bases and 4 bases respectively, with 9 bases between them. This CDR3 has 14 residues. The CDR3, as DNA: TGTGCCAGTAGTATACAGGGATTGTACAATGAGCAGTTCTTC. As protein: CASSIQGLYNEQFF.

This clonotype was seen at least ten times. V gene TRBV20-1 combines with J gene TRBJ1-1, with 9 bases fitting TRBD1. After removal of 6 bases from V and 1 base from J, the junction contained 6 bases not matched to a gene. CDR3 length equals 14 residues. CDR1 and CDR2 (germline): DFQATT, SNEGSKA (reference sequence). The CDR3 loop is CSAVQGAANTEAFF. The DNA for the CDR3 is TGCAGTGCCGTACAGGGGGCAGCGAACACTGAAGCTTTCTTT.

The V call is TRBV19, the J call TRBJ1-2; D not certain. Germline CDR1 reads LNHDA; CDR2 reads SQIVND (reference sequence). CDR3 length: 14 amino acids. V was pared by 7 bases and J by 2 bases, with 14 bases between. CDR3 sequence: CASTPSRRNYGYTF. The DNA for the CDR3 is TGTGCCAGTACCCCTTCCAGGCGAAACTATGGCTACACCTTC.

Many counts were recorded for this clonotype. The chain is built from TRBV7-6 and TRBJ2-7, with a tentative D call TRBD1 (6 bases). Germline V gene sequence: CDR1 SGHVS, CDR2 FNYEAQ. The CDR3 sequence is 15 residues long. V was trimmed by 3 bases and J by 5 bases, leaving 17 bases between them. The CDR3 reads CASSFSTGVWDEQYF. As DNA, the CDR3 is TGTGCCAGCAGCTTTTCGACAGGAGTGTGGGACGAGCAGTACTTC.

Many counts were recorded for this clonotype. The chain couples TRBV7-2 to TRBJ2-2; 9 nucleotides line up with TRBD1. This CDR3 spans 16 amino acids. The V gene's germline CDR1 is SGHTA and CDR2 FQGNSA. Trimming at V came to 2 bases and at J to 6 bases, leaving 7 bases not matched to a gene. The DNA for the CDR3 is TGTGCCAGCAGCTTAACGGGACAGGGTCGAGCCGGGGAGCTGTTTTTT. This encodes CASSLTGQGRAGELFF.

V usage is TRBV11-1 and J usage is TRBJ2-3; D is possibly TRBD1 or TRBD2 (5 bases each). Germline V gives CDR1 SGHAT, CDR2 FQDESV (reference sequence). CDR3 length: 16 residues. V lost 2 bases and J lost 1, with 13 bases in between. CDR3 sequence (DNA): TGTGCCAGCAGCTTATTTAGCAGAGGGGGCACAGATACGCAGTATTTT. It translates to CASSLFSRGGTDTQYF.

There are many counts of this clonotype. The chain carries TRBV7-9 and TRBJ2-1, with D perhaps TRBD2 (6 bases). The CDR3 is made up of 11 amino acids. V was clipped by 7 bases and J by 13 bases, with 14 bases between them. The germline CDR1 and CDR2 sequences are SEHNR and FQNEAQ (reference sequence). The CDR3 DNA is TGTGCCAGCACCTATGGGGACTTTCAGTTCTTC. This encodes CASTYGDFQFF.

The CDR3 protein is CATSDSGTTNEKLFF. CDR3 in DNA: TGTGCCACCAGTGATTCCGGGACAACTAATGAAAAACTGTTTTTT. The rearrangement links TRBV24-1 to TRBJ1-4; D uncertain. The germline V gene encodes CDR1 KGHDR and CDR2 SFDVKD. The V gene lost 2 bases and the J gene lost 0 bases, with 6 bases spanning the gap. CDR3 length: 15 residues.

The rearrangement links TRBV6-5 to TRBJ2-2; no firm D call. CDR3 length: 14 residues. In germline, CDR1 is MNHEY, CDR2 SVGAGI. Deletions cut 4 bases from V and 2 bases from J, with 8 bases between. The CDR3 DNA reads TGTGCCAGCAGTTCCATAACTAACACCGGGGAGCTGTTTTTT. This translates into CASSSITNTGELFF.